The source of this T cell receptor (beta chain) is a study of OX40 agonist ivuxolimab in advanced cancers. Sequencing used immunoSEQ multiplex PCR; TCRdb keeps in-frame clones, though not all of them. The sample lists around 95,000 clones, 90% occurring once. Deletions cut 5 bases from V and 4 bases from J, with 17 bases between. Per the germline V gene, CDR1 is LNHDA and CDR2 is SQIVND (reference sequence). The length of the CDR3 is 15 residues. The V and J genes are TRBV19 and TRBJ1-2; possible D gene TRBD1, 5 bases. The sequencing here drew on CD4+ or CD8+ T cells sorted from blood, taken in a trial of the OX40 agonist ivuxolimab. The source of this sequence is an adult with an advanced solid tumor such as melanoma, head and neck, liver or kidney cancer. The chain's CDR3 is CASSRRSGSAYGYTF. CDR3 bases: TGTGCCAGTAGTCGAAGATCAGGGTCGGCCTATGGCTACACCTTC.